This T cell receptor beta chain derives from a study of OX40 agonist ivuxolimab in advanced cancers. Study as a whole: Partial responses were achieved by three patients, one with hepatocellular carcinoma and two with cutaneous melanoma.

Clones were read by immunoSEQ multiplex PCR, and TCRdb kept only the in-frame ones, dropping some. The sample lists around 58,000 clones; roughly 89% were seen once. General study findings and limits: Researchers report that CD8+ T cells had, on average, more expanded clones than CD4+.

Germline V CDR1 and CDR2: MNHEY, SMNVEV (reference sequence). The J segment lost 4 bases and the V segment lost 6 bases, leaving 5 bases of the junction unmatched. The CDR3 consists of 14 residues. Notes on this clone: The antigen remains undetermined.

The clonotype originates from an adult with an advanced solid tumor such as melanoma, head and neck, liver or kidney cancer. The chain recombines TRBV27 with TRBJ2-5, with 10 bases fitting TRBD1. This specimen consisted of CD4+ or CD8+ T cells sorted from blood, obtained in a trial of the OX40 agonist ivuxolimab. The CDR3 region has the DNA TGTGCCAGCAGCCGGACAGGGGGAGGAGAGACCCAGTACTTC. Its protein product is CASSRTGGGETQYF.